One T cell receptor (beta chain) is described in this entry. The sample is drawn from a study of blood T cell repertoires in COVID-19. The overall study: The United States, Italy and Spain provided the acute and convalescent COVID-19 samples.

This CDR3 has 16 amino acids. Germline V gives CDR1 MDHEN, CDR2 SYDVKM. The V gene end was trimmed by 2 bases and the J gene end by 4 bases; junction bases not matched to a gene: 6. Original processing notes: Using reference gene primer amplification, nucleated cell counts were estimated. Repertoires were generated with immunoSEQ multiplex PCR, while TCRdb's copy carries only in-frame clones and drops some. The V and J calls and clone size were taken over from that table, and D and trimming were inferred from the DNA. Among over 85,000 clones listed, 70% to 90% were seen once. Sequences were obtained from peripheral blood. This TCR was recovered from a woman in her 70s with acute or convalescent COVID-19. The V and J genes are TRBV28 and TRBJ2-1; 9 nucleotides match TRBD2. The DNA of the CDR3 is TGTGCCAGCAGTTTAGGGGGTAGCGGGGGTTACAATGAGCAGTTCTTC. Translation: CASSLGGSGGYNEQFF.